The source of this T cell receptor (beta chain) is a study of T cell changes during pregnancy in multiple sclerosis. TCRdb's copy holds only in-frame clones and misses some; the assay was immunoSEQ multiplex PCR. Of roughly 72,000 clones in the sample, 94% were seen once. This TCR came from a female donor with multiple sclerosis, enrolled in a pregnancy study. This specimen was CD4+ T cells from peripheral blood mononuclear cells, taken after pregnancy.

Written as DNA, the CDR3 is TGCGCCAGCAAAATAGGACAGGGCAACACAGATACGCAGTATTTT. Translation gives CASKIGQGNTDTQYF. V is TRBV5-1 and J is TRBJ2-3, with 8 bases fitting TRBD1. From germline, CDR1 is SGHRS and CDR2 YFSETQ. With 6 bases clipped from V and 2 bases from J, the junction kept 8 bases outside the gene matches. CDR3 length: 15 amino acids. The complete variable domain, with remaining parts taken from reference TRBV5-1 and TRBJ2-3, reads KAGVTQTPRYLIKTRGQQVTLSCSPISGHRSVSWYQQTPGQGLQFLFEYFSETQRNKGNFPGRFSGRQFSNSRSEMNVSTLELGDSALYLCASKIGQGNTDTQYFGPGTRLTVL.